The next 14 T cell receptor beta chains were all read from a single sample in a study of cytomegalovirus exposure and HLA in healthy donors. A multiplex PCR was run with 60 Vbeta primers and 13 Jbeta primers. Here immunoSEQ multiplex PCR was the method, and the copy in TCRdb shows in-frame clones only, minus some. Among about 86,000 clones listed, about 76% were seen once. The material sequenced was PBMCs. These receptors came from a woman aged 40-49 years in good health and CMV-seropositive.

The chain has TRBV6-5 and TRBJ2-1, with D possibly being TRBD2 (6 bases). Deletions cut 6 bases from V and 3 bases from J, with 6 bases between. Germline V gene lookup returns CDR1 MNHEY and CDR2 SVGAGI. The CDR3 covers 12 residues. For the CDR3, the DNA is TGTGCCAGCAGGCGGGGCTACAATGAGCAGTTCTTC. Its translation is CASRRGYNEQFF.

The CDR3 DNA reads TGCGCCAGCAGCCAAGAAGGGGGCCCAGCTTACTCCTACAATGAGCAGTTCTTC. This gives the protein CASSQEGGPAYSYNEQFF. The J gene is TRBJ2-1, the V gene TRBV4-1, with 7 bases aligning to TRBD1. In germline, CDR1 is MGHRA, CDR2 YSYEKL. V was clipped by 0 bases and J by 0 bases; unmatched bases: 8. CDR3 length: 18 amino acids.

This chain uses TRBV4-2 with TRBJ2-1, with 10 positions matching TRBD2. Germline loops: CDR1 LGHNA, CDR2 YNFKEQ. This CDR3 comprises 15 residues. V dropped 1 base and J dropped 7; count of bases not matched to a gene: 4. The CDR3 region is CASSQGLAGDNEQFF. CDR3 nucleotide sequence: TGTGCCAGCAGCCAAGGTCTAGCGGGAGATAATGAGCAGTTCTTC.

DNA for the CDR3: TGTGCCTGGGGGACAGGGGTCAACACCGGGGAGCTGTTTTTT. It specifies CAWGTGVNTGELFF. This chain connects TRBV30 to TRBJ2-2, with 10 bases matching TRBD1. The J segment lost 2 bases and the V segment lost 5 bases, leaving 2 bases of the junction unmatched. CDR1 and CDR2 from the germline V gene are GTSNPN and SVGIG (reference sequence). The CDR3 length is 14 residues.

V and J are TRBV5-6 and TRBJ1-2; possibly TRBD1 for D (5 bases). CDR1 is SGHDT and CDR2 is YYEEEE in the germline V gene. The CDR3 totals 14 residues. V lost 3 bases and J 3 bases, leaving 12 bases between the germline ends. The CDR3 region has the DNA TGTGCCAGCAGCTGGGCCGGAGGGGACTATGGCTACACCTTC. Translating gives CASSWAGGDYGYTF.

The chain joins TRBV2 to TRBJ1-4, with D possibly matching TRBD1 (5 bases). The germline V gene has CDR1 SNHLY and CDR2 FYNNEI. V lost 3 bases to trimming and J lost 11 bases, with 16 bases between them. The CDR3 has 14 amino acids. CDR3 amino acids: CASSEVQGGGKLFF. The CDR3 DNA is TGTGCCAGCAGTGAGGTCCAGGGTGGAGGGAAACTGTTTTTT.

J is TRBJ2-1 and V is TRBV4-2, with 8 bases fitting TRBD2. The length of the CDR3 is 14 residues. The V and J ends lost 4 bases and 5 bases, in that order; junction bases with no gene match: 4. Germline V gene data show CDR1 as LGHNA and CDR2 as YNFKEQ. The CDR3 region is CASSRSGSHNEQFF. The CDR3 nucleotides read TGTGCCAGCAGCCGGAGCGGGAGCCACAATGAGCAGTTCTTC.

This clone has just a few counts. The chain couples TRBV5-4 to TRBJ2-7; no clear D. The CDR3 totals 12 residues. Trimming left V 1 base short and J 5 bases short, with 7 bases between. Per germline, CDR1 SGHNT and CDR2 YYREEE (reference sequence). This CDR3 is CASSLKTNEQYF. The CDR3 DNA reads as TGTGCCAGCAGCTTGAAGACAAACGAGCAGTACTTC.

The chain combines TRBV30 with TRBJ1-1; D gene uncertain. This CDR3 comprises 14 residues. Trimming took 0 bases from V and 1 from J, leaving 9 bases between them. The germline V gene encodes CDR1 GTSNPN and CDR2 SVGIG (reference sequence). CDR3 sequence (DNA): TGTGCCTGGAGTGTAGCCGCAACGAACACTGAAGCTTTCTTT. Its translation: CAWSVAATNTEAFF.

V usage is TRBV5-8 and J usage is TRBJ1-2, with D maybe TRBD1 (6 bases). The length of the CDR3 is 13 residues. Germline CDR1 and CDR2: SGHTS and YDEGEE. Trimming shortened V by 5 bases and J by 5 bases, and 13 bases separated the two germline ends. The CDR3 nucleotides read TGTGCCAGCAGGCACAGGGATCGATATGGCTACACCTTC. Protein product: CASRHRDRYGYTF.

The chain couples TRBV5-1 to TRBJ1-6, with D possibly being TRBD1 (6 bases). V gave up 0 bases and J gave up 8 bases, with 12 bases separating them. Germline values: CDR1 SGHRS, CDR2 YFSETQ. The CDR3 length is 15 residues. The CDR3 bases are TGCGCCAGCAGCTTGGGGTCAGGGGTGGATTCACCCCTCCACTTT. Translation gives CASSLGSGVDSPLHF. Based on the CDR3 plus reference TRBV5-1 and TRBJ1-6, the full variable domain is KAGVTQTPRYLIKTRGQQVTLSCSPISGHRSVSWYQQTPGQGLQFLFEYFSETQRNKGNFPGRFSGRQFSNSRSEMNVSTLELGDSALYLCASSLGSGVDSPLHFGNGTRLTVT.

This clone was observed a single time. The rearrangement uses TRBV6-4 and TRBJ1-6, with a weak D call TRBD1 (6 bases). The CDR3 contains 13 residues. Germline V lookup: CDR1 MRHNA, CDR2 SNTAGT. Between the trimmed V and J ends, which lost 2 bases and 10 bases, there was a span of 9 bases. CDR3 coding DNA: TGTGCCAGCAGTGACGTTAGGGGGTCACCCCTCCACTTT. Its protein product is CASSDVRGSPLHF.

The gene calls are TRBV7-2 and TRBJ2-7; 11 nucleotides agree with TRBD2. The CDR3 has 16 amino acids. Germline V gives CDR1 SGHTA, CDR2 FQGNSA. V lost 0 bases and J lost 6; bases outside the gene matches: 7. CDR3 in DNA: TGTGCCAGCAGCTTAGCCACTAGCGGGAGAAGTTCCGAGCAGTACTTC. Translation: CASSLATSGRSSEQYF.

This sequence joins TRBV6-5 and TRBJ1-2; no firm D call. CDR3 size: 13 residues. The germline V gene encodes CDR1 MNHEY and CDR2 SVGAGI. V lost 5 bases, J lost 3 bases, and 10 bases lay in between. The CDR3 loop is CASSRGFDYGYTF. Here the CDR3 DNA reads TGTGCCAGCAGTCGAGGGTTCGACTATGGCTACACCTTC.